The source of this TCR beta chain is a study of cytomegalovirus exposure and HLA in healthy donors (dated 2017 in TCRdb). With respect to the entire study: An earlier analysis of roughly 500 of the donors reported about 250 Gb of sequence data and more than 90 million unique TCR beta sequences from about 179 million T cells. An early release covering 550 to 700 HLA-typed donors comprised 250 to 350 gigabases of sequencing data and tens of millions of unique TCR sequences. Of the approximately 400 genotyped donors, 70% to 90% were placed in the genetic ancestry cluster associated with self-reported Caucasian donors. The study aimed to test whether signatures of past pathogen exposure could be identified by cataloging public T cell receptors. The study used immunosequencing to profile the T cell repertoires of around 600 subjects and linked those repertoires to cytomegalovirus serostatus. Besides the first cohort of roughly 640 subjects, a separate validation cohort made up of some 110 different subjects was used. To predict cytomegalovirus infection status, the study brought together high-throughput TCR immunosequencing, statistical association of individual TCRs with disease status, and machine learning. In a later analysis, previously published TCR beta repertoires from roughly 710 donors were re-analyzed and high-resolution HLA genotyping was added so that TCR occurrence patterns could be studied. Rather than drawing on any new phenotypic data, the later analysis identified candidate immune exposures from TCR beta sequences and the way those sequences occurred across donors. An earlier analysis of 587 of the donors used high-throughput TCR beta sequencing to judge whether each TCR beta V gene segment behaved as functional or pseudogenic. Alongside the repertoire data, information on donor age, sex, ethnicity and CMV serostatus was compiled. A later genetic analysis used genome-wide SNP genotypes for about 55% of the 666 donors, treating that subset as a discovery cohort. All discovery cohort repertoires had been generated on a single sequencing platform. Both class I and class II loci were covered by HLA typing, at four-digit resolution. The number of donors typed differed by locus, with 629-630 for A, B, C, DRB1 and DQB1, more than 500 for DQA1, about 610 for DPA1, and around 460 for DPB1. Because of strong linkage in the cohort, 5 or 6 DR-DQ haplotypes were treated as single units for association and clustering. On average, roughly 240,000 unique TCR beta nucleotide sequences were sequenced per donor among a few hundred genotyped donors of the cohort, with roughly 18% of those sequences being non-productive.

Overall study results and their limits: A later analysis found that HLA-associated TCR beta chains were more clonally expanded and had lower generation probabilities than equally common non-associated chains. Linkage disequilibrium might explain the correlated functional status among segregating V segments, but an unknown experimental factor could not be ruled out. In a later analysis, the rate of TCR association differed among HLA loci, with DRB1 alleles having the most associated TCRs and HLA-C alleles having the fewest. Compared with the approximately 600-donor mean, donors in an Asian-associated ancestry cluster had fewer N-insertions in productive TCRs, according to a later genetic analysis. Assigning TCR associations to individual alleles was difficult when HLA alleles, especially DR and DQ, strongly co-occurred. In vitro tests confirmed that a few of the cytomegalovirus-associated TCR beta chains recognize cytomegalovirus antigens. The cohort was sequenced for TCR beta chains only, and without alpha or paired-chain data the features that could be detected were limited. Most TCR sequences were seen in very few donors, while some public TCRs were found in many individuals. Some IMGT-functional V segments, including TRBV6-2 and TRBV6-3, could not be distinguished by the 87-base-pair reads and were therefore excluded. In an earlier analysis of about 600 of the donors, most TCR beta V segments appeared in productive rearrangements about 87% or about 30% of the time, broadly matching IMGT annotations. Because counts were too low, 15 to 20 rarely observed V segments, including chromosome 9 orphons, were excluded from the earlier analysis of some 540 of the donors. The sequencing pipeline was judged likely to have produced a cluster of highly shared sequence variants as a technical artifact. Most CMV-associated TCR beta chains appeared to be HLA-restricted in a later analysis, and the HLA associations seemed to be driven largely by CMV exposure. At a false discovery rate of 0.05, a later analysis linked 16,951 TCR beta sequences to specific HLA alleles. In a later genetic analysis, a missense DCLRE1C variant was associated with V-gene and J-gene trimming of TCR beta chains, and the association was replicated in an independent cohort. Immune exposure information for the cohort was limited to CMV serostatus. A further reported finding was that TCR beta sequences accurately predicted the HLA-A and HLA-B alleles for most subjects in the first cohort. Because HLA typing was missing for some donors at each locus, association tests included only the typed subset. Cytomegalovirus status was reported to be diagnosed by the classifier with high specificity and sensitivity in both the original and validation cohorts. Several of the top co-occurrence clusters appeared to be linked to parvovirus B19, influenza, CMV and Epstein-Barr virus, according to a later analysis. The authors suggested that the approach could potentially be generalized to other disease states and immunological phenotypes. Sequencing depth was assumed to be roughly uniform across donors in the presence/absence analyses, though that assumption may not hold. The study gave a list of under 200 TCR beta chains associated with cytomegalovirus.

Turning to this clone: Its antigen target is currently unknown. There are no base qualities to consult, and no much larger clone falls within one base.

V was cut back by 8 bases and J by 7 bases, leaving a gap of 23 bases between them. CDR1 and CDR2 (SGHVS, FQNEAQ) derive from the germline V gene. Reading from cysteine to phenylalanine, the CDR3 counts 15 amino acids. Just the 45-base CDR3 DNA is kept, in frame starting at base 1. Preparation of the library involved the immunoSEQ multiplex PCR assay. For the multiplex PCR, a mixture combining 60 forward primers for TCR Vbeta segments and 13 reverse primers for TCR Jbeta segments was used. A multiplex PCR assay on genomic DNA amplified the CDR3 region of rearranged TCR beta genes. The Illumina HiSeq System was used to sequence the amplified TCR beta libraries as 87-base-pair reads. The authors' analysis ran thus. In a later analysis, roughly 80 million unique TCR beta chains were counted across the approximately 640 repertoires, and roughly 11 million of these chains were shared by at least two donors. To remove PCR and sequencing errors, raw reads were error-corrected and collapsed into unique sequences using a nearest-neighbor algorithm that merged closely related sequences. V, D and J gene segments were assigned by aligning CDR3 sequences to IMGT reference sequences. For a sequence to be retained, a match of at least six nucleotides was required to both a V gene segment and a J gene segment. A rearrangement was called productive if the CDR3 had no stop codons and remained in frame with V and J, and every other rearrangement was called non-productive. Following IMGT convention, CDR3 was defined as the stretch from the second conserved V-encoded cysteine to the conserved J-encoded phenylalanine. The earlier analysis of fewer than 750 of the donors excluded sequences that lacked an unambiguous match to a single V gene segment. An earlier analysis of fewer than 650 of the donors classified V segments as functional when productive rearrangements were above 56.7% and as segregating when the standard deviation between donors was above 5%. A statistical classification framework was built for diagnosing cytomegalovirus status from the catalog of TCR beta chain sequences. V and J gene assignment, in a later analysis, came from comparing TCR nucleotide sequences with IMGT/GENE-DB human TR gene sequences. Using the TCRdist pipeline, a later analysis assigned CDR3 sequences along with most-parsimonious VDJ recombination scenarios. In a later analysis, each TCR beta chain was defined by its CDR3 amino acid sequence together with its V-gene family, and reads lacking a unique V-gene family were excluded. As a way to deal with suspected cross-contamination and a sequencing artifact, a later analysis dropped hundreds of nucleotide sequences that were highly shared and had low generation probability. For each public chain, a later analysis derived a clonal expansion index from normalized ranks of inferred template counts within each repertoire. A later analysis computed generation probabilities with a VDJ recombination model fitted to out-of-frame rearrangements, and checked the results against IGoR. A later analysis scored TCR-TCR, TCR-HLA and TCR-CMV co-occurrence with hypergeometric tests, applying a repertoire-size bias correction to TCR pairs. To estimate false discovery rates, a later analysis permuted the HLA or CMV assignments 20 times. A later analysis grouped co-occurring TCRs with DBSCAN, adding TCRdist sequence similarity when clustering within HLA-allele-positive subsets. Co-occurrence clustering excluded repertoires with fewer than 30,000 or more than 120,000 public chains, plus five with anomalous nucleotide sharing. The table was pulled from immuneACCESS by TCRdb, which kept in-frame rearrangements only. Such tables lose some clones; where checked, under half of the loss comes from unresolved V genes, and the rest has no known cause. Clone size and V and J calls were adopted from that table, with D and trimming inferred from the DNA. In all, the sample holds 150,000 to 200,000 clones, and around three quarters of those were seen once. About 2% of the sample is held by the ten biggest clonotypes.

The cohort was made up of roughly 670 healthy bone marrow donors. At the time of sampling, all cohort members were nominally healthy, though unrecorded immune exposures were likely present. The donor was CMV seropositive and was included in the group of about 290 seropositive cohort members. Each donor provided a peripheral blood sample, and peripheral blood mononuclear cells were used for TCR beta sequencing. The Qiagen DNeasy Blood Extraction Kit was used to extract genomic DNA from the blood cell samples. Sequencing was carried out using PBMCs. The rearranged chain carries TRBV7-8 and TRBJ1-1; matching of 5 bases hints at TRBD1 as the D gene. The sequence came from a woman in her twenties or thirties in good health and CMV-seropositive. The sequence in DNA is TGTGCCAGCTCAGAACTGGGGGGGAATCAGGTTGAAGCTTTCTTT. Its translation reads: CASSELGGNQVEAFF.